This TCR beta chain was profiled in a study of human T cells and chemical hapten exposure. Across the whole study: How much TCR each sample yielded varied, mostly because pooled library volumes differed slightly.

In germline, CDR1 is MNHEY, CDR2 SMNVEV (reference sequence). The CDR3 length is 18 residues. V gave up 6 bases and J gave up 5 bases; unmatched junction bases: 17. Described time point: pre-sensitization, week 0. Treatment in this sample: therapeutic diphenylcyclopropenone sensitization with weekly scalp DPC. Via MiXCR, TCRdb re-called the RACE reads, giving one row per CDR3 protein. The table has some 200,000 distinct CDR3 sequences, nearly 30% seen once. This TCR was sampled from a woman under 40 with alopecia areata. Some clones in this sample may be carry-over from other donors' samples. The chain combines TRBV27 with TRBJ2-7; 12 bases are a match to TRBD1. The source was whole blood, collected in connection with sensitization to the hapten diphenylcyclopropenone (DPC). The CDR3 DNA reads as TGTGCCAGCAGAACCGGGACAGGGGGCTCAGCGGGGGGAAACGAGCAGTACTTC. The encoded protein is CASRTGTGGSAGGNEQYF.